This TCR beta chain was identified in a study of identical twins. TCRdb reanalysed the 5' RACE reads using MiXCR and keeps one entry per CDR3 protein. Found here are some 440,000 distinct CDR3 sequences, 24% of them singletons; the top ten hold around 3%. Germline V gives CDR1 MNHEY, CDR2 SVGEGT. The CDR3 has 14 residues. With 8 bases clipped from V and 7 bases from J, the junction kept 6 bases outside the gene matches. This clonotype occurred a few times. This same sample was also part of a study on T cells expressing NK-cell markers.

This receptor was obtained from a woman aged 18-30 years in good health. The chain recombines TRBV6-2 or TRBV6-3 with TRBJ2-1, with 12 nucleotides matching TRBD1. The specimen sequenced was CD4+ T cells sorted from blood. In DNA form, the CDR3 reads TGTGCCAGCGGGGACAGGGGGCTGGGGAATGAGCAGTTCTTC. It encodes CASGDRGLGNEQFF.